This T cell receptor (beta chain) was recovered during a study of T cells in Graves' hyperthyroidism and ophthalmopathy. The study's findings and limits: Stable hyperthyroidism was told apart from ophthalmopathy by a model built on 13 V-J features.

Researchers amplified the TCR beta CDR3 regions from RNA transcripts. Initially, a first-round RT-PCR of the TCR CDR3 employed the HTBI primer set. TCRdb reprocessed the multiplex PCR reads with MiXCR, giving one entry per CDR3 protein. Of almost 35,000 distinct CDR3 sequences listed, around 50% are singletons. In regard to this clonotype: The antigen is not known.

The germline gives CDR1 SGHVS, CDR2 FQNEAQ. V shed 4 bases and J 2 bases; nucleotides not matched to a gene: 4. This CDR3 has 14 amino acids. This chain links TRBV7-8 with TRBJ2-5, with TRBD2 matching over 7 bases. The clonotype comes from a woman in her forties with Graves' ophthalmopathy. Sequenced input: blood. CDR3 amino acids: CASSSREIQETQYF. The CDR3 DNA is TGTGCCAGCAGCTCGCGGGAGATTCAAGAGACCCAGTACTTC. Filled out from reference TRBV7-8 and TRBJ2-5, the complete variable domain reads GAGVSQSPRYKVAKRGQDVALRCDPISGHVSLFWYQQALGQGPEFLTYFQNEAQLDKSGLPSDRFFAERPEGSVSTLKIQRTQQEDSAVYLCASSSREIQETQYFGPGTRLLVL.